Listed below are T cell receptor beta chains from one sample, sequenced in a study of blood T cells in healthy people across ages. TCRdb recomputed calls from the 5' RACE reads with MiXCR, one row per CDR3 protein. The table includes approximately 820,000 distinct CDR3 sequences, roughly 44% detected once. Specimen: blood. The receptors stem from a man aged 55 to 70 in good health. Both conserved end residues are part of each CDR3. D genes are given only for firm matches. Clone size is given for some rows only: seen once, a few or many times, or a class if the clone is expanded.

j_call clone_size v_call d_call cdr3_aa cdr3_nt
TRBJ2-5 few TRBV20-1 - CSASDQAVGKKTQYF TGCAGTGCTAGCGACCAGGCAGTAGGGAAAAAGACCCAGTACTTC
TRBJ2-7 - TRBV25-1 TRBD1 CASSESVGTGDEQYF TGTGCCAGCAGTGAGTCAGTGGGGACAGGGGATGAGCAGTACTTC
TRBJ2-7 - TRBV20-1 - CSARDKDSLSTQYF TGCAGTGCTAGAGATAAGGACTCCCTCAGTACCCAGTACTTC
TRBJ2-1 many TRBV25-1 - CASSYNEQFF TGTGCCAGCAGCTACAATGAGCAGTTCTTC
TRBJ2-7 few TRBV5-1 TRBD2 CASSLDVLGLAGAKQYF TGCGCCAGCAGCTTGGACGTACTCGGACTAGCGGGGGCAAAGCAGTACTTC
TRBJ2-1 - TRBV28 TRBD2 CASSLFYNRGGRGDEQFF TGTGCCAGCAGTTTATTCTACAATCGGGGGGGAAGGGGGGATGAGCAGTTCTTC
TRBJ1-1 - TRBV12-3/TRBV12-4 - CASSFLGKNTEAFF TGTGCCAGCAGTTTCCTCGGGAAGAACACTGAAGCTTTCTTT
TRBJ2-7 - TRBV12-3/TRBV12-4 - CASSRRDTFLHEQYF TGTGCCAGCAGTCGCCGGGACACCTTCCTCCACGAGCAGTACTTC
TRBJ2-3 - TRBV5-1 - CASSVDRQTDTQYF TGCGCCAGCAGCGTTGACAGACAAACAGATACGCAGTATTTT
TRBJ2-7 few TRBV6-2/TRBV6-3 TRBD1 CASTSSRTGGPYEQYF TGTGCCAGCACATCCAGCAGGACAGGGGGACCCTACGAGCAGTACTTC
TRBJ2-7 - TRBV20-1 - CSVRGGGSSYEQYF TGCAGTGTCCGAGGCGGGGGCAGCTCCTACGAGCAGTACTTC
TRBJ2-1 many TRBV25-1 TRBD2 CASSDIAGGYNEQFF TGTGCCAGCAGTGACATAGCGGGGGGCTACAATGAGCAGTTCTTC
TRBJ1-1 few TRBV18 - CASSPSGTEAFF TGTGCCAGCTCACCCTCAGGCACTGAAGCTTTCTTT
TRBJ2-7 many TRBV14 - CASSQEDLHEQYF TGTGCCAGCAGCCAAGAAGACCTCCACGAGCAGTACTTC
TRBJ2-7 few TRBV20-1 TRBD2 CSARDEASGTYEQYF TGCAGTGCTAGAGATGAGGCTAGCGGAACCTACGAGCAGTACTTC
TRBJ2-7 few TRBV15 TRBD2 CATSARTSGGNEQYF TGTGCCACCAGCGCCCGGACTAGCGGGGGGAACGAGCAGTACTTC
TRBJ2-2 - TRBV24-1 - CATSDLRAGELFF TGTGCCACCAGTGATTTAAGGGCCGGGGAGCTGTTTTTT
TRBJ1-1 - TRBV19 - CASSIAGTEAFF TGTGCCAGTAGTATAGCCGGGACTGAAGCTTTCTTT
TRBJ1-2 few TRBV10-3 TRBD1 CAISPGQTPNYGYTF TGTGCCATCAGCCCGGGACAGACCCCTAACTATGGCTACACCTTC
TRBJ1-4 - TRBV4-3 - CASSQDLQGGGRTEKLFF TGCGCCAGCAGCCAAGATTTACAGGGTGGGGGGCGCACTGAAAAACTGTTTTTT
TRBJ2-1 - TRBV12-3/TRBV12-4 TRBD2 CASSLWASGYQETQFF TGTGCCAGCAGTTTATGGGCTAGCGGGTACCAAGAGACCCAGTTCTTC
TRBJ2-3 few TRBV12-3/TRBV12-4 TRBD1 CASLDRDTDTQYF TGTGCCAGCCTTGACAGGGACACAGATACGCAGTATTTT
TRBJ1-2 - TRBV20-1 - CSAVRGDYGYTF TGCAGTGCTGTCCGGGGTGACTATGGCTACACCTTC
TRBJ2-1 - TRBV5-6 - CASSPPALQETQFF TGTGCCAGCAGCCCCCCGGCACTTCAAGAGACCCAGTTCTTC
TRBJ2-5 - TRBV7-6 - CASSLGWGKRAETQYF TGTGCCAGCAGCTTAGGATGGGGGAAACGGGCAGAGACCCAGTACTTC
TRBJ1-2 many TRBV3-1 - CASSHNSGQRDNYGYTF TGTGCCAGCAGCCATAATTCCGGACAGCGAGATAACTATGGCTACACCTTC
TRBJ1-2 - TRBV2 - CASRPGAARGYTF TGTGCCAGCAGACCAGGGGCAGCGAGGGGCTACACCTTC
TRBJ1-2 few TRBV9 TRBD1 CASSVRTTGEDGYTF TGTGCCAGCAGCGTACGAACTACAGGGGAGGATGGCTACACCTTC
TRBJ2-7 - TRBV20-1 - CSARMVRPGPGHGYEQYF TGCAGTGCTAGGATGGTGAGACCTGGACCGGGACACGGCTACGAGCAGTACTTC
TRBJ2-7 - TRBV5-6 TRBD1 CASSLSPGQGSHEQYF TGTGCCAGCAGCTTATCGCCGGGACAGGGATCCCACGAGCAGTACTTC
TRBJ1-1 - TRBV2 - CAAGGETGFENTEAFF TGTGCCGCCGGGGGAGAAACAGGGTTTGAGAACACTGAAGCTTTCTTT
TRBJ2-5 few TRBV27 - CASSFDHRGGPRGTQYF TGTGCCAGCAGTTTTGATCACCGTGGGGGCCCTAGGGGGACCCAGTACTTC
TRBJ2-7 few TRBV6-5 - CASRGVSYEQYF TGTGCCAGCAGAGGGGTATCCTACGAGCAGTACTTC
TRBJ2-7 - TRBV2 - CASSKQRDYEQYF TGTGCCAGCAGTAAACAGAGGGACTACGAGCAGTACTTC
TRBJ2-2 - TRBV11-2 - CASSLERGAGELFF TGTGCCAGCAGCTTAGAACGAGGGGCCGGGGAGCTGTTTTTT
TRBJ2-4 - TRBV3-1 - CASSHGGGGREQYF TGTGCCAGCAGCCACGGAGGAGGGGGACGGGAACAGTACTTC
TRBJ2-2 - TRBV19 - CASSPSRRMITGELFF TGTGCCAGTAGTCCCAGCCGGCGGATGATAACCGGGGAGCTGTTTTTT
TRBJ2-7 - TRBV30 TRBD1 CAWDRAPSSYEQYF TGTGCCTGGGACAGGGCTCCCTCCTCCTACGAGCAGTACTTC
TRBJ2-3 many TRBV3-1 TRBD2 CASSPPWTSGRSADTQYF TGTGCCAGCAGCCCGCCCTGGACTAGCGGGAGGAGCGCAGATACGCAGTATTTT
TRBJ1-2 - TRBV7-9 - CASSSLPPSSGHGYTF TGTGCCAGCAGCTCCTTGCCCCCCTCGTCCGGCCATGGCTACACCTTC
TRBJ2-3 - TRBV3-1 TRBD2 CASSQGLPATDTQYF TGTGCCAGCAGCCAGGGACTACCAGCCACAGATACGCAGTATTTT
TRBJ1-6 - TRBV18 TRBD1 CASSPGQEGRLLHF TGTGCCAGCTCACCGGGACAGGAAGGTCGGCTCCTCCACTTT
TRBJ2-3 - TRBV11-2 - CASSFGAGSSTDTQYF TGTGCCAGCAGCTTCGGTGCAGGGTCTAGCACAGATACGCAGTATTTT
TRBJ1-6 few TRBV6-2/TRBV6-3 - CASSYSIGDSYNSPLHF TGTGCCAGCAGTTACTCGATTGGGGACTCCTATAATTCACCCCTCCACTTT
TRBJ2-1 few TRBV28 - CASPPTVTGYHEQFF TGTGCCAGCCCCCCCACGGTGACAGGCTACCATGAGCAGTTCTTC
TRBJ2-3 once TRBV20-1 TRBD2 CSASERGVYTDTQYF TGCAGTGCTAGTGAGCGGGGGGTCTACACAGATACGCAGTATTTT
TRBJ1-2 - TRBV10-3 TRBD1 CAISDGQGFSGYTF TGTGCCATCAGTGACGGACAGGGGTTCAGCGGCTACACCTTC
TRBJ2-2 few TRBV12-3/TRBV12-4 - CASSLSPGGSGGELFF TGTGCCAGCAGTTTAAGTCCAGGGGGGTCCGGCGGGGAGCTGTTTTTT
TRBJ2-1 - TRBV4-1 - CASSQSRLGYYNEQFF TGCGCCAGCAGCCAAAGTCGACTGGGATATTACAATGAGCAGTTCTTC
TRBJ1-1 - TRBV24-1 - CATSDPNQREAFF TGTGCCACCAGTGATCCGAACCAAAGGGAAGCTTTCTTT
TRBJ2-6 - TRBV7-9 - CASSFHSGANVLTF TGTGCCAGCAGCTTCCACTCAGGGGCCAACGTCCTGACTTTC
TRBJ2-5 few TRBV7-2 - CASSFGGGWETQYF TGTGCCAGCAGCTTTGGAGGGGGATGGGAGACCCAGTACTTC
TRBJ2-7 few TRBV12-3/TRBV12-4 - CASSLKNYEQYF TGTGCCAGCAGTTTAAAGAATTACGAGCAGTACTTC
TRBJ2-6 - TRBV12-3/TRBV12-4 - CASTDSSGANVLTF TGTGCCAGCACCGACAGTTCTGGGGCCAACGTCCTGACTTTC
TRBJ2-7 - TRBV28 - CASRLTGAPSEQYF TGTGCCAGCAGGCTGACAGGCGCCCCCTCCGAGCAGTACTTC